These 9 T cell receptor beta chains were sequenced from one sample in a study of blood T cell repertoires in COVID-19. Profiled with immunoSEQ multiplex PCR; TCRdb holds only in-frame clones, not every one. The top ten clones hold 10% of a sample with roughly 350,000 clones, 87% of them seen once. Sequenced input: peripheral blood. The receptors stem from a woman younger than 45 with COVID-19, enrolled during active disease.

The rearrangement joins TRBV9 to TRBJ2-1; 8 bases line up with TRBD2. The CDR3 is 17 amino acids. Germline loops: CDR1 SGDLS, CDR2 YYNGEE. With 0 bases clipped from V and 8 bases from J, the junction kept 13 bases outside the gene matches. The CDR3 DNA is TGTGCCAGCAGCGTAGATGATCGGACTAGCAGCCGACATGAGCAGTTCTTC. This translates into CASSVDDRTSSRHEQFF.

J is TRBJ1-2 and V is TRBV29-1; D unclear. Germline V gives CDR1 SQVTM, CDR2 ANQGSEA. The V end lost 4 bases, the J end lost 1 base, and 10 bases lay between the germline ends. This CDR3 spans 13 amino acids. CDR3 region: CSVASDYNYGYTF. CDR3 sequence (DNA): TGCAGCGTTGCATCAGACTATAACTATGGCTACACCTTC.

The chain couples TRBV10-1 to TRBJ2-7, with 10 nucleotides matching TRBD2. The CDR3 extends over 15 amino acids. V lost 5 bases, J lost 4 bases, and 8 bases stayed unmatched. Germline values: CDR1 WNHNN, CDR2 SYGVQD (reference sequence). The CDR3 region has the DNA TGCGCCAGCAGTTTCGGACTAGCGGAACAATACGAGCAGTACTTC. It yields the protein CASSFGLAEQYEQYF.

CDR3 region: CASSSPGEGTDTQYF. CDR3 bases: TGTGCCAGCAGTTCCCCGGGGGAGGGGACAGATACGCAGTATTTT. V is TRBV28 and J is TRBJ2-3; 7 bases line up with TRBD2. Germline CDR1 reads MDHEN; CDR2 reads SYDVKM. This CDR3 is 15 amino acids long. The junction had 7 bases not matched to a gene; V was cut back by 4 bases and J by 3 bases.

This chain joins TRBV5-4 and TRBJ2-1; 7 bases align to TRBD2. Germline values: CDR1 SGHNT, CDR2 YYREEE (reference sequence). V was clipped by 2 bases and J by 4 bases; unmatched bases: 12. The CDR3 runs 17 residues. The CDR3 DNA sequence: TGTGCCAGCAGCTTCCTGGTCGAGGCTAGCGGTTACAATGAGCAGTTCTTC. This sequence encodes CASSFLVEASGYNEQFF.

This chain joins TRBV7-6 and TRBJ2-7; 8 nucleotides line up with TRBD2. Germline-derived CDR1 and CDR2 are SGHVS and FNYEAQ. Trimming took 1 base from V and 3 from J; bases not matched to a gene: 5. The CDR3 spans 15 residues. In DNA, the CDR3 is TGTGCCAGCAGCTTAGACGAAGCGGGAGTCTACGAGCAGTACTTC. Translated: CASSLDEAGVYEQYF.

The chain uses TRBV28 and TRBJ2-3; TRBD1 aligns across 7 bases. This CDR3 region has 13 residues. From germline, CDR1 is MDHEN and CDR2 SYDVKM. The V segment lost 7 bases and the J segment 4 bases; nucleotides outside the gene matches: 5. The CDR3 here is CASNRGISDTQYF. DNA for the CDR3: TGTGCCAGCAACAGGGGAATTTCAGATACGCAGTATTTT.

J is TRBJ1-1 and V is TRBV19; no firm D call. The CDR3 is made up of 15 amino acids. Between the trimmed V and J ends, which lost 3 bases and 0 bases, there was a span of 11 bases. The germline gives CDR1 LNHDA, CDR2 SQIVND (reference sequence). The CDR3: CASSIPHGVNTEAFF. The CDR3 DNA is TGTGCCAGTAGTATCCCGCACGGGGTGAACACTGAAGCTTTCTTT.

The genes are TRBV5-1 and TRBJ1-2, with TRBD1 matching 7 bases. This CDR3 contains 14 residues. Germline-derived CDR1 and CDR2 are SGHRS and YFSETQ. Trimming took 4 bases from V and 6 from J; bases not matched to a gene: 9. The CDR3, as DNA: TGCGCCAGCAGCCCCGGGGACAGCGCTAATGGCTACACCTTC. Translated: CASSPGDSANGYTF. Combining the CDR3 with reference TRBV5-1 and TRBJ1-2 gives the whole variable domain KAGVTQTPRYLIKTRGQQVTLSCSPISGHRSVSWYQQTPGQGLQFLFEYFSETQRNKGNFPGRFSGRQFSNSRSEMNVSTLELGDSALYLCASSPGDSANGYTFGSGTRLTVV.